Below, 18 T cell receptor beta chains from the same sample are listed, as sequenced in a study of blood T cell repertoires in COVID-19. Assay used: immunoSEQ multiplex PCR; TCRdb lists only in-frame clones, some missing. Here the sample spans approximately 250,000 clones, about 89% being singletons. Sequencing input: peripheral blood. Receptors were obtained from a woman aged 55-70 years who had recovered from COVID-19.

This clone has only a few counts. The genes are TRBV18 and TRBJ1-5, with D perhaps matching TRBD1 (5 bases). The CDR3 totals 17 residues. Germline V CDR1 and CDR2: KGHSH, LQKENI. Trimming stripped 3 bases from V and 0 bases from J, with 15 bases between. The CDR3 DNA reads TGTGCCAGCTCACCTACTGAGGGACTTTATAGCAATCAGCCCCAGCATTTT. Translating it yields CASSPTEGLYSNQPQHF.

The chain is built from TRBV28 and TRBJ2-7; no firm D call. The germline CDR1 and CDR2 sequences are MDHEN and SYDVKM. The CDR3 length is 13 residues. Trimming pared 5 bases from V and 2 bases from J, leaving 10 bases between. The CDR3 protein is CASSTPAPYEQYF. The CDR3, as DNA: TGTGCCAGCAGTACCCCCGCGCCCTACGAGCAGTACTTC.

Turning to this clone: Sequence at one end of the junction differs from germline and may be a read error. The CDR3 DNA reads TGTGCCAGCAGCATAACCGGGACTAGCGGCACAGATACGCAGTATTTT. Protein sequence: CASSITGTSGTDTQYF. The gene calls are TRBV7-3 and TRBJ2-3; 10 positions match TRBD2. In germline, CDR1 is SGHTA, CDR2 FQGTGA. The CDR3 is 16 residues long. Full variable domain (missing parts from reference TRBV7-3 and TRBJ2-3): GAGVSQTPSNKVTEKGKYVELRCDPISGHTALYWYRQSLGQGPEFLIYFQGTGAADDSGLPNDRFFAVRPEGSVSTLKIQRTERGDSAVYLCASSITGTSGTDTQYFGPGTRLTVL.

V usage is TRBV19 and J usage is TRBJ2-1, with 10 bases that match TRBD1. The germline CDR1 and CDR2 sequences are LNHDA and SQIVND (reference sequence). There are 16 residues in the CDR3. With 4 bases clipped from V and 2 bases from J, the junction kept 5 bases outside the gene matches. CDR3 nucleotides: TGTGCCAGTAGTACGCCGGGACAGGGGACCTACAATGAGCAGTTCTTC. This encodes CASSTPGQGTYNEQFF.

The chain is built from TRBV10-3 and TRBJ1-4, with D maybe TRBD1 (5 bases). The V end was cut by 3 bases, the J end by 7 bases, with 12 bases between. Germline loops: CDR1 ENHRY, CDR2 SYGVKD. The CDR3 has 14 residues. DNA for the CDR3: TGTGCCATCAGTGATATTCGGACAACTGAAAAACTGTTTTTT. This encodes CAISDIRTTEKLFF.

The chain carries TRBV9 and TRBJ1-5, with a weak D call TRBD1 (6 bases). There are 15 residues in the CDR3. V lost 2 bases to trimming and J lost 0 bases, with 9 bases between them. The germline V gene encodes CDR1 SGDLS and CDR2 YYNGEE. As DNA, the CDR3 is TGTGCCAGCAGCGTGACAGGTAATAGCAATCAGCCCCAGCATTTT. It specifies CASSVTGNSNQPQHF.

The rearrangement joins TRBV9 to TRBJ1-4; possible D gene TRBD1, 6 bases. The V gene lost 5 bases and the J gene lost 8 bases, with 16 bases spanning the gap. Germline V gives CDR1 SGDLS, CDR2 YYNGEE. CDR3 length equals 14 residues. The CDR3 region has the DNA TGTGCCAGCAGTAGGGGAGGGGGAAGCGAAAAACTGTTTTTT. This gives the protein CASSRGGGSEKLFF. The entire variable domain, with the rest obtained from reference TRBV9 and TRBJ1-4, is as follows: DSGVTQTPKHLITATGQRVTLRCSPRSGDLSVYWYQQSLDQGLQFLIQYYNGEERAKGNILERFSAQQFPDLHSELNLSSLELGDSALYFCASSRGGGSEKLFFGSGTQLSVL.

This sequence joins TRBV19 and TRBJ2-6, with 7 bases fitting TRBD1. The CDR3 sequence is 15 residues long. CDR1 LNHDA and CDR2 SQIVND come from the germline V gene (reference sequence). With 5 bases clipped from V and 2 bases from J, the junction kept 3 bases outside the gene matches. The CDR3 loop is CASSADRAGANVLTF. CDR3 DNA sequence: TGTGCCAGTAGTGCCGACAGGGCTGGGGCCAACGTCCTGACTTTC. Using reference TRBV19 and TRBJ2-6 for the parts outside the CDR3, the full variable domain is DGGITQSPKYLFRKEGQNVTLSCEQNLNHDAMYWYRQDPGQGLRLIYYSQIVNDFQKGDIAEGYSVSREKKESFPLTVTSAQKNPTAFYLCASSADRAGANVLTFGAGSRLTVL.

The chain combines TRBV6-4 with TRBJ1-2, with TRBD1 as a possible D gene (5 bases). Per germline, CDR1 MRHNA and CDR2 SNTAGT. V was clipped by 8 bases and J by 9 bases, with 19 bases between them. This CDR3 has 13 amino acids. CDR3 sequence reads: CASSTGTGGRYTF. The CDR3, as DNA: TGTGCCAGCTCGACCGGGACTGGCGGTCGCTACACCTTC.

This chain joins TRBV5-1 and TRBJ1-6; tentatively, D is TRBD1 (6 bases). In germline, CDR1 is SGHRS, CDR2 YFSETQ. This CDR3 region has 15 residues. The V gene lost 0 bases and the J gene lost 9 bases, with 13 bases spanning the gap. The CDR3 coding sequence is TGCGCCAGCAGCTTGGAGGGCCCAGGGGCTTCACCCCTCCACTTT. Translating it yields CASSLEGPGASPLHF.

This clone has a single count. The genes are TRBV27 and TRBJ1-5; TRBD1 is a possible D gene (6 bases). The ends were cut back, 8 bases at V and 8 bases at J, with 16 bases in the middle. This CDR3 comprises 13 residues. Per germline, CDR1 MNHEY and CDR2 SMNVEV (reference sequence). CDR3: CASGHRAEEPQHF. CDR3 DNA sequence: TGTGCCAGCGGACACAGGGCTGAGGAGCCCCAGCATTTT.

The rearrangement uses TRBV19 and TRBJ2-5; D uncertain. V shed 7 bases and J shed 5 bases, with 14 bases lying between them. CDR1 and CDR2 from the germline V gene are LNHDA and SQIVND (reference sequence). This CDR3 spans 13 amino acids. The CDR3 coding sequence is TGTGCCAGTAACCCTTCTTTCGGGGAGACCCAGTACTTC. Translating gives CASNPSFGETQYF.

The rearrangement uses TRBV18 and TRBJ2-7; D may be TRBD1 (6 bases). This CDR3 contains 15 residues. Trimming removed 5 bases at V and 2 bases at J, with 16 bases between. Germline V gives CDR1 KGHSH, CDR2 LQKENI. CDR3 protein: CASSSADSLTYEQYF. In nucleotides, the CDR3 is TGTGCCAGCTCATCCGCGGACAGCCTCACCTACGAGCAGTACTTC.

The chain couples TRBV5-5 to TRBJ1-5; 9 bases are shared with TRBD1. The germline V gene has CDR1 SGHKS and CDR2 YYEKEE (reference sequence). The CDR3 is 17 residues long. The V segment lost 5 bases and the J segment 1 base; nucleotides outside the gene matches: 10. The CDR3 here is CASRPTGGAGSNQPQHF. The CDR3 DNA follows: TGTGCCAGCAGGCCTACAGGGGGCGCTGGAAGCAATCAGCCCCAGCATTTT.

The CDR3 protein is CASSISQVDETQYF. Written as DNA, the CDR3 is TGTGCCAGTAGTATATCCCAGGTAGACGAGACCCAGTACTTC. The V and J genes are TRBV19 and TRBJ2-5; D unclear. This CDR3 has 14 residues. The V end was cut by 2 bases, the J end by 5 bases, with 12 bases between. Germline-derived CDR1 and CDR2 are LNHDA and SQIVND (reference sequence).

The count of this clone is one. The rearrangement links TRBV6-6 to TRBJ2-3; 9 bases align to TRBD2. The germline gives CDR1 MNHNY, CDR2 SVGAGI (reference sequence). The CDR3 totals 13 residues. With V trimmed by 11 bases and J by 7 bases, 10 bases remained unmatched. The CDR3 coding sequence is TGTGCCCTAGGGGGCGGGGGGGGCTATACGCAGTATTTT. This codes for CALGGGGGYTQYF.

This chain uses TRBV6-1 with TRBJ2-7, with D maybe TRBD2 (6 bases). V lost 5 bases and J 1 base, leaving 9 bases between the germline ends. Germline CDR1 and CDR2: MNHNS and SASEGT. The CDR3 is made up of 13 amino acids. CDR3 region: CASSPGLSYEQYF. The DNA for the CDR3 is TGTGCCAGCAGTCCGGGACTTTCCTACGAGCAGTACTTC.

The chain employs TRBV7-2 and TRBJ1-5; TRBD1 aligns across 8 bases. Looked up from germline, CDR1 is SGHTA and CDR2 is FQGNSA. This CDR3 contains 15 residues. Germline trimming cut 1 base from V and 6 bases from J; bases unmatched to any gene: 5. CDR3 region: CASSLEGQARQPQHF. The CDR3 nucleotides read TGTGCCAGCAGCTTAGAGGGACAGGCCCGTCAGCCCCAGCATTTT.